Included here is one T cell receptor beta chain sequence, with context. These data originate in a study of blood T cell repertoires in COVID-19. Study at large: Donors in the United States, Italy and Spain gave samples during acute or convalescent COVID-19.

Germline V gene lookup returns CDR1 SNHLY and CDR2 FYNNEI. There are 11 residues in the CDR3. V was cut by 10 bases and J by 5 bases, with 11 bases left in between. The method was immunoSEQ multiplex PCR; TCRdb's version includes in-frame clones alone and lacks a portion of them. The repertoire has 300,000 to 400,000 clones, approximately 90% of them found once; the top ten carry 0.95% to 1%. Assignment of participants to cohorts was predicated upon participant-reported clinical history. The TCR originated in a woman aged 30 to 39 with acute COVID-19. V is TRBV2 and J is TRBJ1-1; D may be TRBD1 (5 bases). The sequencing input was PBMCs or T cells enriched from blood (not recorded which). CDR3 sequence (DNA): TGTGCCACTCAAGGGGAAACTGAAGCTTTCTTT. It yields the protein CATQGETEAFF. Variable domain in full (rest from reference TRBV2 and TRBJ1-1): EPEVTQTPSHQVTQMGQEVILRCVPISNHLYFYWYRQILGQKVEFLVSFYNNEISEKSEIFDDQFSVERPDGSNFTLKIRSTKLEDSAMYFCATQGETEAFFGQGTRLTVV.